The sequence of this T cell receptor (beta chain) was determined in a study of OX40 agonist ivuxolimab in advanced cancers. Study in general: Patients were dosed with the agonistic anti-OX40 (CD134) antibody ivuxolimab. Every patient in dose escalation had hepatocellular carcinoma, melanoma, renal cell or head and neck cancer. Past anti-PD-1, anti-PD-L1 or anti-CTLA-4 therapy was accepted, and 30% to 50% had received some.

Profiled with immunoSEQ multiplex PCR; TCRdb holds only in-frame clones, not every one. Of about 79,000 clones detected, around 92% appear once; the ten largest clones hold approximately 10%. Germline values: CDR1 SGHDT, CDR2 YYEEEE. V was pared by 4 bases and J by 3 bases, with 14 bases between. The CDR3 has 15 residues. The rearrangement uses TRBV5-6 and TRBJ2-1; D might be TRBD1 or TRBD2, each matching 5 bases. The specimen was CD4+ or CD8+ T cells sorted from blood, collected in a trial of the OX40 agonist ivuxolimab. This clonotype originated in an adult with an advanced solid tumor such as melanoma, head and neck, liver or kidney cancer. This CDR3 is CASSPIGAYYNEQFF. The CDR3 DNA sequence: TGTGCCAGCAGCCCAATCGGGGCCTACTACAATGAGCAGTTCTTC.